Listed below are T cell receptor beta chains from one sample, sequenced in a study of relationships among human T cell subsets. TCRdb itself ran the multiplex PCR reads through MiXCR, one entry per CDR3 protein. The sample shows 11,000 to 15,000 distinct CDR3 sequences, around 60% of them seen only once. The sample was Tregs sorted from blood. These receptors came from a man between 40 and 49 years old in good health. CDR3s include the opening cysteine and the closing phenylalanine or tryptophan. The order of the fields is D gene, J gene, V gene, CDR3 DNA, CDR3 protein. The D gene is left open where the match is weak.

NA,TRBJ2-3,TRBV5-1,TGCGCCAGCAGCATGGACACCCCGACAGATACGCAGTATTTT,CASSMDTPTDTQYF
NA,TRBJ1-6,TRBV25-1,TGTGCCAGCAGTGATCGAAATTCACCCCTCCACTTT,CASSDRNSPLHF